These T cell receptor beta chains were read from a single sample in a study of beta chain features in type 1 diabetes. Libraries were prepared by immunoSEQ multiplex PCR; TCRdb keeps only in-frame clonotypes and omits some of them. Of about 290,000 clones listed, about 8.5% were seen once; the top ten hold roughly 1%. Sequencing was carried out using central memory CD4+ T cells from blood. The receptors here all came from a woman under 30 in good health. Both conserved end residues are part of each CDR3. A D gene is named only where the DNA matches it firmly. The listing skips clone size in some rows; elsewhere it reads once, few, many or a size class.

clone_size	v_call	j_call	d_call	cdr3_aa	cdr3_nt
few	TRBV6-1	TRBJ2-1	TRBD2	CASSEHGRAKRAQFF	TGTGCCAGCAGTGAACACGGGAGGGCCAAGAGGGCGCAGTTCTTC
many	TRBV6-6	TRBJ2-2	TRBD1	CAGRQGAFRGELFF	TGTGCCGGGCGGCAGGGGGCATTTCGCGGGGAGCTGTTTTTT
.	TRBV27	TRBJ1-2	TRBD1	CASSLGGASYGYTF	TGTGCCAGCAGTCTAGGGGGCGCTTCCTATGGCTACACCTTC
few	TRBV6-5	TRBJ1-5	.	CASSYKAGNQPQHF	TGTGCCAGCAGTTACAAGGCAGGGAATCAGCCCCAGCATTTT
.	TRBV2	TRBJ2-5	.	CASSTRGETQYF	TGTGCCAGCAGTACCAGAGGGGAGACCCAGTACTTC
few	TRBV30	TRBJ2-2	.	CAWRRRDFVGELFF	TGTGCCTGGAGGCGACGGGATTTTGTCGGGGAGCTGTTTTTT
.	TRBV11-3	TRBJ2-3	.	CASSLTSGTDTQYF	TGTGCCAGCAGCTTGACGAGTGGCACAGATACGCAGTATTTT
few	TRBV7-6	TRBJ1-1	.	CASSLRLNTEAFF	TGTGCCAGCAGCTTGAGGCTGAACACTGAAGCTTTCTTT
.	TRBV5-4	TRBJ1-6	.	CASSLADYNSPLHF	TGTGCCAGCAGCTTGGCCGACTATAATTCACCCCTCCACTTT
.	TRBV7-2	TRBJ2-3	.	CASSLTQRGTDTQYF	TGTGCCAGCAGCTTAACGCAGCGGGGCACAGATACGCAGTATTTT
.	TRBV5-4	TRBJ1-6	.	CASSPRDRSPLHF	TGTGCCAGCAGCCCCCGCGACCGCTCACCCCTCCACTTT
few	TRBV7-8	TRBJ2-7	.	CASSLSPAVQYF	TGTGCCAGCAGCTTAAGTCCCGCCGTGCAATACTTC
few	TRBV27	TRBJ2-2	TRBD1	CASSFRQGTGELFF	TGTGCCAGCAGTTTCCGACAGGGAACCGGGGAGCTGTTTTTT
few	TRBV6-5	TRBJ1-2	.	CASTNGRLGYTF	TGTGCCAGCACCAACGGCAGGTTGGGCTACACCTTC
.	TRBV29-1	TRBJ2-2	TRBD1	CSVGQGISTGELFF	TGCAGCGTGGGACAGGGTATTAGTACCGGGGAGCTGTTTTTT
.	TRBV4-3	TRBJ2-7	.	CASSQDLARGAMNEQYF	TGCGCCAGCAGCCAAGATCTCGCCCGGGGGGCGATGAACGAGCAGTACTTC
.	TRBV5-6	TRBJ1-1	.	CASSTGEGGTEAFF	TGTGCCAGCAGCACCGGCGAAGGAGGCACTGAAGCTTTCTTT
.	TRBV5-4	TRBJ2-5	.	CASSHLTGRGETQYF	TGTGCCAGCAGCCATTTGACAGGGCGGGGAGAGACCCAGTACTTC
few	TRBV28	TRBJ1-6	.	CATVPRGSPLHF	TGTGCCACCGTACCCCGCGGGTCACCCCTCCACTTT
few	TRBV7-8	TRBJ2-7	TRBD1	CASSLSTGRAEQYF	TGTGCCAGCAGCTTATCGACAGGGCGGGCGGAGCAGTACTTC
few	TRBV18	TRBJ1-1	.	CASSSGQNTEAFF	TGTGCCAGCTCCTCAGGACAGAACACTGAAGCTTTCTTT
few	TRBV28	TRBJ2-1	.	CACQGGAYNEQFF	TGTGCCTGCCAGGGGGGTGCCTACAATGAGCAGTTCTTC